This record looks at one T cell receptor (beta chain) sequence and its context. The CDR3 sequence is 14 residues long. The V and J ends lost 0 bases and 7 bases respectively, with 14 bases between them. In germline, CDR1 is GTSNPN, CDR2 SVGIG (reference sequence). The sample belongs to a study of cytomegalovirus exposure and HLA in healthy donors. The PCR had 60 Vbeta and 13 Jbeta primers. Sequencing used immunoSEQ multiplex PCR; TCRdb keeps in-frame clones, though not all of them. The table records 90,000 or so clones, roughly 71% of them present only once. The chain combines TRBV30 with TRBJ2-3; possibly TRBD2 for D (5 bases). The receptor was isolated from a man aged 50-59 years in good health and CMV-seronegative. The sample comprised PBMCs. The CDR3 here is CAWSVLGAPYTQYF. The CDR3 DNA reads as TGTGCCTGGAGTGTATTGGGAGCGCCCTATACGCAGTATTTT.